One T cell receptor (beta chain) is described in this entry. The antigen remains undetermined. TCRdb's table, derived via immunoSEQ multiplex PCR, lists solely in-frame clones and lacks some. In the table there are 75,000 to 100,000 clones, 94% of which are singletons. This sample stems from a study of siplizumab effects on memory and regulatory T cells. Findings and limits, study-wide: Proof of suppressive function in proliferating Tregs from siplizumab cultures was not established. The mapping of alloreactive clones to unstimulated subsets covered only a minor fraction of them.

V shed 0 bases and J shed 2 bases, with 14 bases lying between them. CDR3 size: 16 residues. Germline V gives CDR1 MNHEY, CDR2 SVGAGI. The sample comprised non-Treg CD4+ T cells sorted from blood. This TCR derives from a human donor in good health. V usage is TRBV6-5 and J usage is TRBJ2-7, with D maybe TRBD2 (6 bases). In DNA, the CDR3 is TGTGCCAGCAGTTACTCCTCCGCTAGCGTGACCTACGAGCAGTACTTC. Translated: CASSYSSASVTYEQYF.